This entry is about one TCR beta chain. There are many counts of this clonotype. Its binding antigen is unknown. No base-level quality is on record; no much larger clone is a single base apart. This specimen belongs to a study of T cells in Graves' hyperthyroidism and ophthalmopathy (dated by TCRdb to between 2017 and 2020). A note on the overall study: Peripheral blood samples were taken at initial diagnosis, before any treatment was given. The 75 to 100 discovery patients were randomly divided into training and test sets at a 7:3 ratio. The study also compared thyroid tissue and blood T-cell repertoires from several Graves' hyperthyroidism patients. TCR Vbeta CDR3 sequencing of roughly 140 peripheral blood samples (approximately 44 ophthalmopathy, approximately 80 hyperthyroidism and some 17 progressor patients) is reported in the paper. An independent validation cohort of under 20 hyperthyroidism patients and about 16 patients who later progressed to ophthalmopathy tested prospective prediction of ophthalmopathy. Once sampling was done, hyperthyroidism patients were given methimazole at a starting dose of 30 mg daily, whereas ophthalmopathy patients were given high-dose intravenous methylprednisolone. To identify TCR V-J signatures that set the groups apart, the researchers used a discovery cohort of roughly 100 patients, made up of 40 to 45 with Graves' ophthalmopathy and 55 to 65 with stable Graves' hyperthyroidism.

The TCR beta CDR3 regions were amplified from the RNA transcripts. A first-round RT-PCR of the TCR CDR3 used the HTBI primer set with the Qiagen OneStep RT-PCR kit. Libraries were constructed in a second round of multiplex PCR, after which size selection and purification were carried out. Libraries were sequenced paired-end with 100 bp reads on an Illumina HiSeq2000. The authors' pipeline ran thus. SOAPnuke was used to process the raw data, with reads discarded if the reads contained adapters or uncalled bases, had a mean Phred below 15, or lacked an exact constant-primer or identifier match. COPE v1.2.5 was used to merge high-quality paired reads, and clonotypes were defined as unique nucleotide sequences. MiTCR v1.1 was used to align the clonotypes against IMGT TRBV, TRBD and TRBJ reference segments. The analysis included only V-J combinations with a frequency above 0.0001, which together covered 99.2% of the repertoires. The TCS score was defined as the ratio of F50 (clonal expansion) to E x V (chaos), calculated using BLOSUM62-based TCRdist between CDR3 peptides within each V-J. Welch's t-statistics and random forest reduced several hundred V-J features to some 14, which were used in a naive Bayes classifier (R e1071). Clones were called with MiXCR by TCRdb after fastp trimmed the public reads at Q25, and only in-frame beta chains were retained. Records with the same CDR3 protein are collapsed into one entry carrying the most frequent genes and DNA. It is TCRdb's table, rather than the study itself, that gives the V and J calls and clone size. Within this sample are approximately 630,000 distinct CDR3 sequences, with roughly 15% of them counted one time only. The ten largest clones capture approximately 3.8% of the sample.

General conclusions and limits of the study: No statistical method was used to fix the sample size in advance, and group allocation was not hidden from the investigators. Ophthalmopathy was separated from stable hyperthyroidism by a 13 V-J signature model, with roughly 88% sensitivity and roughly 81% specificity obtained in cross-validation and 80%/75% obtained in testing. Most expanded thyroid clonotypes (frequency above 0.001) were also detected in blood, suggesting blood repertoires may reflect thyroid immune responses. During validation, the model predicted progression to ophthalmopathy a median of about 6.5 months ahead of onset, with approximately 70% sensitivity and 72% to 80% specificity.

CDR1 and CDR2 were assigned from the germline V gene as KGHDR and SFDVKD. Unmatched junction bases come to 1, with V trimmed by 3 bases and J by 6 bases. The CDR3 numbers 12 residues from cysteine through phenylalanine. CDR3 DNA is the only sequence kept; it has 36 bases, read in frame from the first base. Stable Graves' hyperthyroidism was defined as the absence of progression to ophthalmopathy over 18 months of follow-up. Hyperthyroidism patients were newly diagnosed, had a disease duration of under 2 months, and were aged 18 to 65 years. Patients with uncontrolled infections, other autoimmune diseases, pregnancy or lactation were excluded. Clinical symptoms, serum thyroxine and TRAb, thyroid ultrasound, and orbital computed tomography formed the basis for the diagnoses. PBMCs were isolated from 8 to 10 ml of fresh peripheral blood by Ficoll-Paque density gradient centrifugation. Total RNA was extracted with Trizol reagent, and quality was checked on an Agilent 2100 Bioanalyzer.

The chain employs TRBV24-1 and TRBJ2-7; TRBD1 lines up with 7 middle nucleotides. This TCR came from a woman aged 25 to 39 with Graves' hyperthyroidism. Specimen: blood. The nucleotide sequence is TGTGCCACCAGTGATAGGACAGGCGAGCAGTACTTC. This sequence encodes CATSDRTGEQYF.